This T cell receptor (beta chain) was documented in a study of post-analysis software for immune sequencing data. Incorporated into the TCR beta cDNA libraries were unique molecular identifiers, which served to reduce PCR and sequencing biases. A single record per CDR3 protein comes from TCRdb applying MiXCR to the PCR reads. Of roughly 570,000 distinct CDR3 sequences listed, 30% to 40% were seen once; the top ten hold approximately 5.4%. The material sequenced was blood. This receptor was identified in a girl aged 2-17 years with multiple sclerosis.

This chain's CDR3 is CSVAGGDYNEQYF. The CDR3 nucleotides are TGCAGCGTTGCAGGGGGCGATTACAATGAACAGTACTTC. The gene calls are TRBV29-1 and TRBJ2-5; 8 nucleotides align to TRBD1. The junction had 12 bases not matched to a gene; V was cut back by 4 bases and J by 11 bases. Germline CDR1 SQVTM, CDR2 ANQGSEA. The CDR3 consists of 13 residues.